This paragraph covers one TCR beta chain sequence. Antigen: not known. A junction end diverges from the germline sequence, so it may reflect a read error. cDNA serving as the sequencing template came from extracted, reverse transcribed RNA. TCRdb keeps only in-frame clones here, not all; method: immunoSEQ multiplex PCR. The sample has about 110,000 clones, about 50% seen once. The data belong to a study of CD8+ T cells in alopecia areata. Study-level findings and limits: Patients shared TCRs less clearly than mice did, possibly for HLA-related reasons. Scalp lesions, especially in alopecia totalis/universalis, had higher clonality than normal scalp.

The germline CDR1 and CDR2 sequences are LNHNV and YYDKDF (reference sequence). CDR3 length equals 11 residues. Lesional scalp tissue (obtained by punch biopsy) and peripheral blood were collected from alopecia areata patients. Sequenced input: NKG2D-low CD8+ T cells sorted from blood. The chain recombines TRBV15 with TRBJ2-7; D may be TRBD1 (6 bases). The TCR originated in a human donor with alopecia areata. CDR3 sequence reads: CATSRDGGINF. CDR3 nucleotides: TGTGCCACCAGCAGAGATGGGGGCATAAACTTC. The full variable domain, with the rest looked up from reference TRBV15 and TRBJ2-7, is DAMVIQNPRYQVTQFGKPVTLSCSQTLNHNVMYWYQQKSSQAPKLLFHYYDKDFNNEADTPDNFQSRRPNTSFCFLDIRSPGLGDTAMYLCATSRDGGINFGPGTRLTVT.